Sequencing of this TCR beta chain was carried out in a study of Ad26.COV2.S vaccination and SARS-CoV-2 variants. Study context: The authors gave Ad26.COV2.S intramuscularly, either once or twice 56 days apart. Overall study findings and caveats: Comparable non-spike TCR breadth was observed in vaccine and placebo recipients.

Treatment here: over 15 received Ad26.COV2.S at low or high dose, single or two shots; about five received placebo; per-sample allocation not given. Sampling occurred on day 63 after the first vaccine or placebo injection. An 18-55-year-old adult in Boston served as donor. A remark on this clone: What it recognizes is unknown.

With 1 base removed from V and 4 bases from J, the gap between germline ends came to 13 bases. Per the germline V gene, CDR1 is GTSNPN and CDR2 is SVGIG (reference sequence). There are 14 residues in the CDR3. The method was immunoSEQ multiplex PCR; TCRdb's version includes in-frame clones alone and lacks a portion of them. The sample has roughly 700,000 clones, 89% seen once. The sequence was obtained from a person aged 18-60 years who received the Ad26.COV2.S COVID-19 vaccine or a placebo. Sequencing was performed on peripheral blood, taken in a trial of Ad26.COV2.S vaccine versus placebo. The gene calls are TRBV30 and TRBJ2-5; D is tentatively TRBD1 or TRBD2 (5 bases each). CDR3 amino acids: CAWSEGTAPETQYF. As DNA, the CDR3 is TGTGCCTGGAGTGAAGGGACCGCCCCAGAGACCCAGTACTTC.